This TCR beta chain was sequenced during a study of shared clonotypes between healthy human individuals. Study details: Each donor contributed plates that comprised three CD4 naive, three CD4 memory, two CD8 naive and one CD8 memory.

For every subset, genomic DNA was evenly distributed across several immunoSEQ plates. The table came from immunoSEQ multiplex PCR; TCRdb's copy has only in-frame clones and leaves some out. The table includes about 650,000 clones, just under 97% detected once. This CDR3 is 15 amino acids long. CDR1 and CDR2 (germline): SGHAT, FQNNGV. The trim removed 5 bases at V and 2 bases at J, leaving 7 bases unmatched. CD45RO-negative cells were positively selected for CCR7, leaving out terminally differentiated effector memory CD45RA+ cells. The specimen was naive CD8+ T cells sorted from blood. The receptor was derived from a woman aged 25-40 years in good health. This sequence joins TRBV11-2 and TRBJ2-7; TRBD1 agrees at 9 bases. CDR3 protein: CASSPGQGQTYEQYF. Here the CDR3 DNA reads TGTGCCAGCAGCCCCGGACAGGGGCAGACCTACGAGCAGTACTTC.